Below, 27 T cell receptor beta chains from the same sample are listed, as sequenced in a study of blood T cell repertoires in COVID-19. Sequenced by immunoSEQ multiplex PCR; TCRdb stores in-frame clones only, minus some. The sample contains around 170,000 clones, about 80% of which appear only once. Material for sequencing was peripheral blood. The receptors shown here come from a man aged 25 to 40 with active or convalescent COVID-19.

The V and J genes are TRBV5-8 and TRBJ2-3, with TRBD2 matching 7 bases. The germline V gene encodes CDR1 SGHTS and CDR2 YDEGEE. This CDR3 has 16 amino acids. V trimming: 3 bases; J trimming: 2 bases; junction bases outside the gene matches: 9. The CDR3 is CASSWAGGGNTDTQYF. The CDR3 DNA reads TGTGCCAGCAGCTGGGCTGGGGGGGGAAACACAGATACGCAGTATTTT.

The V and J genes are TRBV6-5 and TRBJ2-7; possible D gene TRBD2, 6 bases. Germline V gene sequence: CDR1 MNHEY, CDR2 SVGAGI. CDR3 size: 14 residues. Trimming stripped 11 bases from V and 0 bases from J, with 17 bases between. Here the CDR3 DNA reads TGTGCCGCCCGTAAAGGAGGGAGCTCCTACGAGCAGTACTTC. Protein sequence: CAARKGGSSYEQYF.

The chain is built from TRBV24-1 and TRBJ1-2; 7 bases fit TRBD1. This CDR3 has 18 amino acids. Trimming cost V 3 bases and J 6 bases; bases outside gene matches: 18. Per germline, CDR1 KGHDR and CDR2 SFDVKD. The chain's CDR3 is CATSDGPLYRGSWNGYTF. CDR3 bases: TGTGCCACCAGTGATGGTCCCCTATACAGGGGCTCATGGAATGGCTACACCTTC.

This rearrangement joins TRBV19 to TRBJ1-5; D is unclear. Germline CDR1 reads LNHDA; CDR2 reads SQIVND (reference sequence). Trimming left V 4 bases short and J 2 bases short, with 9 bases between. The CDR3 runs 14 residues. CDR3 coding DNA: TGTGCCAGTAGTACACGACGGGGCAATCAGCCCCAGCATTTT. Its protein is CASSTRRGNQPQHF. Based on the CDR3 plus reference TRBV19 and TRBJ1-5, the full variable domain is DGGITQSPKYLFRKEGQNVTLSCEQNLNHDAMYWYRQDPGQGLRLIYYSQIVNDFQKGDIAEGYSVSREKKESFPLTVTSAQKNPTAFYLCASSTRRGNQPQHFGDGTRLSIL.

Points on this clone: At one boundary the junction diverges from the germline segment, which might be a read error. The chain recombines TRBV12-5 with TRBJ2-3; the match to TRBD2 covers 9 bases. CDR1 is LGHNT, CDR2 FRNRAP, per germline. The CDR3 is 15 residues long. The CDR3 DNA is TGTGCTAGTGGGTTGGGGCTAGCGGGGACAGATACGCAGTATTTT. Protein: CASGLGLAGTDTQYF.

This chain uses TRBV7-8 with TRBJ1-5; TRBD1 matches at 9 bases. CDR1 is SGHVS and CDR2 is FQNEAQ in the germline V gene. The CDR3 runs to 18 residues. J lost 0 bases, V lost 1 base, and 7 bases had no gene match. The CDR3 sequence: CASSLVRGTGFSNQPQHF. The CDR3 DNA follows: TGTGCCAGCAGCTTAGTCAGAGGGACAGGGTTTAGCAATCAGCCCCAGCATTTT.

J is TRBJ2-5 and V is TRBV19, with a tentative D call TRBD1 (5 bases). Germline V gives CDR1 LNHDA, CDR2 SQIVND (reference sequence). CDR3 length: 15 amino acids. Trimming removed 2 bases from V and 0 bases from J, with 10 bases in between. CDR3 nucleotide sequence: TGTGCCAGTAGTATAAGGGGTTACCACCAAGAGACCCAGTACTTC. Its protein is CASSIRGYHQETQYF.

The chain recombines TRBV18 with TRBJ2-5, with 9 positions matching TRBD1. Trimming cost V 0 bases and J 1 base; bases outside gene matches: 6. This CDR3 spans 17 amino acids. Per the germline V gene, CDR1 is KGHSH and CDR2 is LQKENI. The CDR3 reads CASSPPAGGQGQETQYF. For the CDR3, the DNA is TGTGCCAGCTCACCACCGGCCGGGGGACAGGGCCAAGAGACCCAGTACTTC.

The J gene is TRBJ2-3, the V gene TRBV4-1; D gene unclear. The CDR3 is made up of 14 amino acids. From germline, CDR1 is MGHRA and CDR2 YSYEKL. Trimming removed 0 bases from V and 6 bases from J, with 10 bases in between. As DNA, the CDR3 is TGCGCCAGCAGCCAAGATCTAAGTGATGATACGCAGTATTTT. Amino acids: CASSQDLSDDTQYF.

This clone has a handful of counts. The genes are TRBV30 and TRBJ1-2; D not certain. Germline CDR1 reads GTSNPN; CDR2 reads SVGIG (reference sequence). The CDR3 runs to 12 residues. V was pared by 5 bases and J by 4 bases, with 11 bases between. The CDR3 coding sequence is TGTGCCTGGTTTAGAGCCGTCTATGGCTACACCTTC. The encoded protein is CAWFRAVYGYTF.

The J gene is TRBJ2-1, the V gene TRBV3-1 (or the pseudogene TRBV3-2); 9 nucleotides agree with TRBD1. J gave up 6 bases and V 1 base, and 4 bases lay outside the gene matches. This CDR3 is 15 amino acids long. From germline, CDR1 is LGHDT and CDR2 YNNKEL (reference sequence). CDR3 DNA sequence: TGTGCCAGCAGCCAAGGGACAGGGGTCCCCAATGAGCAGTTCTTC. This encodes CASSQGTGVPNEQFF.

The rearrangement links TRBV18 to TRBJ2-1; 8 nucleotides agree with TRBD2. V gave up 3 bases and J gave up 6 bases; unmatched junction bases: 1. CDR3 length: 13 amino acids. Per germline, CDR1 KGHSH and CDR2 LQKENI. As DNA, the CDR3 is TGTGCCAGCTCACCCGGGGGGGCCAATGAGCAGTTCTTC. Protein sequence: CASSPGGANEQFF.

The J gene is TRBJ2-5, the V gene TRBV5-6; TRBD1 matches 12 bases. With V trimmed by 5 bases and J by 2 bases, 13 bases remained unmatched. This CDR3 has 18 amino acids. Germline V gene lookup returns CDR1 SGHDT and CDR2 YYEEEE. The CDR3 protein is CASRRSRGQGASQETQYF. The CDR3 bases are TGTGCCAGCAGAAGGAGTCGGGGACAGGGGGCCTCACAAGAGACCCAGTACTTC.

The chain carries TRBV27 and TRBJ2-1, with D possibly TRBD1 on 6 matching bases. With 1 base removed from V and 8 bases from J, the gap between germline ends came to 18 bases. CDR3 size: 16 residues. Germline V gene lookup returns CDR1 MNHEY and CDR2 SMNVEV (reference sequence). The DNA of the CDR3 is TGTGCCAGCAGTTTATGGGGAAGGGGGAAGGAGTATGAGCAGTTCTTC. The encoded protein is CASSLWGRGKEYEQFF.

This clone was seen a few times. In nucleotides, the CDR3 is TGTGCCAGCAGCTTACGGGGTAGATGGGCAGGAGATAATGAAAAACTGTTTTTT. Translating gives CASSLRGRWAGDNEKLFF. The gene calls are TRBV7-2 and TRBJ1-4; no clear D. The V end lost 2 bases, the J end lost 4 bases, and 20 bases lay between the germline ends. The CDR3 contains 18 residues. Germline V gene data show CDR1 as SGHTA and CDR2 as FQGNSA.

This rearrangement joins TRBV24-1 to TRBJ1-2; D unclear. The CDR3 is made up of 12 amino acids. Trimming took 6 bases from V and 4 from J, leaving 8 bases between them. CDR1 is KGHDR, CDR2 SFDVKD, per germline. CDR3 loop: CATSPGSYGYTF. The CDR3 DNA sequence: TGTGCCACCAGTCCGGGGTCCTATGGCTACACCTTC.

The chain employs TRBV3-1 (or the pseudogene TRBV3-2) and TRBJ2-1; 9 nucleotides match TRBD2. The V gene end was trimmed by 5 bases and the J gene end by 8 bases; junction bases not matched to a gene: 16. This CDR3 is built from 17 residues. CDR1 and CDR2 (germline): LGHDT, YNNKEL (reference sequence). This CDR3 is CASSLRGGPHLDDEQFF. CDR3 nucleotides: TGTGCCAGCAGCTTGCGGGGGGGGCCCCATCTGGATGATGAGCAGTTCTTC.

The V gene is TRBV29-1, the J gene TRBJ2-1; TRBD2 matches at 7 bases. Germline V gene data show CDR1 as SQVTM and CDR2 as ANQGSEA. J lost 7 bases, V lost 5 bases, and 11 bases had no gene match. This CDR3 spans 14 amino acids. The DNA of the CDR3 is TGCAGCGTTCTCCGACTTATTAGCGGGAATGAGCAGTTCTTC. Translating gives CSVLRLISGNEQFF.

The rearrangement uses TRBV4-1 and TRBJ1-1; D perhaps matches TRBD1 (5 bases). CDR3 size: 16 residues. V shed 4 bases and J shed 3 bases, with 18 bases lying between them. Germline loops: CDR1 MGHRA, CDR2 YSYEKL. This CDR3 is CASSPLAGKTDTEAFF. DNA for the CDR3: TGCGCCAGCAGCCCCCTTGCAGGGAAGACGGACACTGAAGCTTTCTTT.

The CDR3 loop reads CASSFGGGELFF. The CDR3 nucleotides read TGTGCCAGTAGCTTTGGAGGCGGGGAGCTGTTTTTT. The chain is built from TRBV19 and TRBJ2-2, with a weak D call TRBD2 (5 bases). Germline V gene sequence: CDR1 LNHDA, CDR2 SQIVND (reference sequence). Between the trimmed V and J ends, which lost 6 bases and 7 bases, there was a span of 9 bases. The CDR3 has 12 amino acids. The complete variable domain, with remaining parts taken from reference TRBV19 and TRBJ2-2, reads DGGITQSPKYLFRKEGQNVTLSCEQNLNHDAMYWYRQDPGQGLRLIYYSQIVNDFQKGDIAEGYSVSREKKESFPLTVTSAQKNPTAFYLCASSFGGGELFFGEGSRLTVL.

The rearrangement uses TRBV2 and TRBJ1-5; D not resolved. The ends were cut back, 7 bases at V and 3 bases at J, with 10 bases in the middle. The CDR3 totals 13 residues. Germline CDR1 SNHLY, CDR2 FYNNEI. This chain's CDR3 is CASTAGYNQPQHF. CDR3 in DNA: TGTGCCAGCACGGCCGGGTACAATCAGCCCCAGCATTTT. Combining the CDR3 with reference TRBV2 and TRBJ1-5 gives the whole variable domain EPEVTQTPSHQVTQMGQEVILRCVPISNHLYFYWYRQILGQKVEFLVSFYNNEISEKSEIFDDQFSVERPDGSNFTLKIRSTKLEDSAMYFCASTAGYNQPQHFGDGTRLSIL.

The gene calls are TRBV12-5 and TRBJ2-2; 7 bases are a match to TRBD1. Germline V gives CDR1 LGHNT, CDR2 FRNRAP. The CDR3 totals 17 residues. V lost 4 bases and J lost 0; bases outside the gene matches: 8. The DNA of the CDR3 is TGTGCTAGTGGTTGGACAGGTCTTGGCTCGAACACCGGGGAGCTGTTTTTT. It translates to CASGWTGLGSNTGELFF.

This clone was picked up a small number of times. The CDR3 loop is CAWSVQRGGRTETQYF. In nucleotides, the CDR3 is TGTGCCTGGAGTGTACAACGGGGCGGGAGGACAGAGACCCAGTACTTC. The chain joins TRBV30 to TRBJ2-5; 8 bases match TRBD2. Looked up from germline, CDR1 is GTSNPN and CDR2 is SVGIG (reference sequence). The CDR3 loop spans 16 amino acids. V gave up 0 bases and J gave up 4 bases; unmatched junction bases: 10.

CDR3 in DNA: TGCGCCCCGGGAGGACTAGCGGGGGATATAGCCAAAAACATTCAGTACTTC. As protein: CAPGGLAGDIAKNIQYF. The chain uses TRBV5-1 and TRBJ2-4; 13 bases agree with TRBD2. With 10 bases clipped from V and 0 bases from J, the junction kept 10 bases outside the gene matches. Germline assignment: CDR1 SGHRS and CDR2 YFSETQ. The CDR3 is made up of 17 amino acids.

The sample holds a few counts of this clone. The chain couples TRBV3-1 (or the pseudogene TRBV3-2) to TRBJ1-2; tentatively, D is TRBD1 (5 bases). In germline, CDR1 is LGHDT, CDR2 YNNKEL (reference sequence). The CDR3 runs 14 residues. Trimming pared 2 bases from V and 5 bases from J, leaving 12 bases between. CDR3 DNA: TGTGCCAGCAGCCAACAGGGTTCCGGGTATGGCTACACCTTC. Translating it yields CASSQQGSGYGYTF.

V is TRBV1 and J is TRBJ1-2; TRBD1 reflects the table's D call only, with no check against the DNA. TRBV1 is described as a pseudogene. This CDR3 spans 13 amino acids. CDR3 residues: CTSLPDRANGYTF. The CDR3 DNA sequence: TGCACCAGTCTACCTGACAGGGCGAATGGCTACACCTTC.

The CDR3 is CASSHGGGNNSPLHF. CDR3 nucleotide sequence: TGTGCCAGCAGCCATGGGGGAGGCAATAATTCACCCCTCCACTTT. V and J are TRBV3-1 (or the pseudogene TRBV3-2) and TRBJ1-6; perhaps TRBD1 as D (5 bases). The CDR3 covers 15 residues. Germline V gene data show CDR1 as LGHDT and CDR2 as YNNKEL (reference sequence). V was pared by 3 bases and J by 5 bases, with 11 bases between.